One and the same sample provided the 24 T cell receptor beta chains below, sequenced in a study of cytomegalovirus exposure and HLA in healthy donors. The PCR ran on 60 Vbeta and 13 Jbeta primers. TCRdb's copy holds only in-frame clones and misses some; the assay was immunoSEQ multiplex PCR. The sample has about 150,000 clones, approximately 74% seen once. The specimen was PBMCs. These TCRs come from a man younger than 40 in good health and CMV-seronegative.

This sequence joins TRBV2 and TRBJ2-1, with a tentative D call TRBD1 (6 bases). CDR3 length equals 15 residues. CDR1 is SNHLY and CDR2 is FYNNEI in the germline V gene. V was trimmed by 4 bases and J by 7 bases, leaving 17 bases between them. CDR3 amino acids: CASSGRGVVGNEQFF. The CDR3 DNA is TGTGCCAGCAGTGGCAGGGGCGTGGTCGGGAATGAGCAGTTCTTC.

This chain uses TRBV5-1 with TRBJ2-3; 9 bases are shared with TRBD1. The V and J ends lost 3 bases and 1 base, in that order; junction bases with no gene match: 9. CDR1 SGHRS and CDR2 YFSETQ come from the germline V gene. This CDR3 is 17 amino acids long. CDR3 amino acids: CASSWGNRDRGTDTQYF. CDR3 DNA: TGCGCCAGCAGCTGGGGAAACCGGGACAGGGGCACAGATACGCAGTATTTT.

This chain joins TRBV6-6 and TRBJ1-1; TRBD1 matches 7 bases. Germline lookup yields CDR1 MNHNY and CDR2 SVGAGI (reference sequence). The CDR3 is 16 amino acids. Trimming cost V 8 bases and J 1 base; bases outside gene matches: 13. The CDR3 here is CASQDRANHKNTEAFF. In DNA, the CDR3 is TGTGCCAGCCAAGACAGGGCAAATCATAAGAACACTGAAGCTTTCTTT.

The chain combines TRBV4-1 with TRBJ2-2, with D possibly being TRBD1 (6 bases). Germline CDR1 reads MGHRA; CDR2 reads YSYEKL. Trimming took 0 bases from V and 1 from J, leaving 15 bases between them. This CDR3 spans 18 amino acids. CDR3 sequence reads: CASSQEGEGQKNTGELFF. DNA for the CDR3: TGCGCCAGCAGCCAAGAGGGGGAAGGACAGAAGAACACCGGGGAGCTGTTTTTT.

The chain recombines TRBV5-8 with TRBJ1-4; D is possibly TRBD1 (5 bases). The CDR3 contains 12 residues. Germline loops: CDR1 SGHTS, CDR2 YDEGEE. V lost 0 bases and J 12 bases, leaving 9 bases between the germline ends. CDR3 protein: CASSLARGELFF. The CDR3 DNA reads as TGTGCCAGCAGCTTGGCCCGGGGGGAACTGTTTTTT.

The chain has TRBV5-1 and TRBJ2-7; 9 positions agree with TRBD1. Germline CDR1 reads SGHRS; CDR2 reads YFSETQ. With V trimmed by 6 bases and J by 5 bases, 9 bases remained unmatched. The CDR3 length is 14 residues. The CDR3 is CASTLGDRAHEQYF. The CDR3 nucleotides read TGCGCCAGCACTCTTGGGGACAGGGCCCACGAGCAGTACTTC. Variable domain in full (rest from reference TRBV5-1 and TRBJ2-7): KAGVTQTPRYLIKTRGQQVTLSCSPISGHRSVSWYQQTPGQGLQFLFEYFSETQRNKGNFPGRFSGRQFSNSRSEMNVSTLELGDSALYLCASTLGDRAHEQYFGPGTRLTVT.

The V and J genes are TRBV2 and TRBJ1-5; D is uncertain. Per the germline V gene, CDR1 is SNHLY and CDR2 is FYNNEI. V shed 3 bases and J shed 6 bases, with 9 bases lying between them. The CDR3 extends over 13 amino acids. The chain's CDR3 is CASSEERSQPQHF. In DNA form, the CDR3 reads TGTGCCAGCAGTGAGGAGCGAAGTCAGCCCCAGCATTTT.

This clone occurred a few times. The chain uses TRBV6-5 and TRBJ1-2; 7 bases fit TRBD1. With V trimmed by 4 bases and J by 4 bases, 6 bases remained unmatched. Germline CDR1 and CDR2: MNHEY and SVGAGI. The CDR3 consists of 14 residues. The CDR3 spells CASSSSQGSYGYTF. In DNA, the CDR3 is TGTGCCAGCAGTTCCTCACAGGGGAGCTATGGCTACACCTTC.

J is TRBJ2-5 and V is TRBV13; TRBD1 agrees at 8 bases. Germline values: CDR1 PRHDT, CDR2 FYEKMQ (reference sequence). CDR3 length: 13 residues. J gave up 5 bases and V 4 bases, and 3 bases lay outside the gene matches. The CDR3, as DNA: TGTGCCAGCAGCTCGGACAGGGTTGAGACCCAGTACTTC. It is translated as CASSSDRVETQYF.

This clone was detected only once. The chain uses TRBV7-3 and TRBJ1-6, with 11 positions matching TRBD1. CDR3 size: 14 residues. The ends lost 7 bases at V and 10 bases at J; junction bases unmatched: 6. From germline, CDR1 is SGHTA and CDR2 FQGTGA. CDR3 in amino acids: CASTLGQGGSPLHF. The CDR3 coding sequence is TGTGCCAGCACTCTGGGACAGGGGGGATCACCCCTCCACTTT.

This clone was recorded only once. The genes are TRBV30 and TRBJ2-7; the match to TRBD2 covers 7 bases. The ends lost 5 bases at V and 4 bases at J; junction bases unmatched: 5. Germline CDR1 reads GTSNPN; CDR2 reads SVGIG (reference sequence). The length of the CDR3 is 12 residues. The CDR3 DNA sequence: TGTGCCTGGGGGGGGGTCCCGTACGAGCAGTACTTC. It codes for CAWGGVPYEQYF.

The chain employs TRBV5-6 and TRBJ1-1; unclear D gene. The germline V gene has CDR1 SGHDT and CDR2 YYEEEE. Trimming pared 0 bases from V and 6 bases from J, leaving 6 bases between. The CDR3 has 12 residues. This chain's CDR3 is CASSLALSEAFF. The CDR3 nucleotides read TGTGCCAGCAGCTTGGCCCTTTCTGAAGCTTTCTTT.

The rearrangement links TRBV9 to TRBJ2-7; 7 nucleotides match TRBD2. Trimming took 4 bases from V and 6 from J; bases not matched to a gene: 13. The germline CDR1 and CDR2 sequences are SGDLS and YYNGEE. The CDR3 is 15 residues long. This CDR3 is CASSSQGGGDCEQYF. In DNA form, the CDR3 reads TGTGCCAGCAGCTCCCAGGGTGGGGGGGACTGCGAGCAGTACTTC.

Concerning this clone: One end of the junction fails to match germline, which may point to a read error. The chain carries TRBV30 and TRBJ2-5; TRBD2 is a possible D gene (7 bases). The germline gives CDR1 GTSNPN, CDR2 SVGIG (reference sequence). This CDR3 spans 15 amino acids. The CDR3 spells CAWSVLRGAGETLYF. For the CDR3, the DNA is TGTGCCTGGAGTGTATTACGGGGGGCGGGAGAGACCCTGTACTTC.

As for this clone: One junction end disagrees with the germline gene, perhaps due to a read error. The chain is built from TRBV5-6 and TRBJ2-4; 10 positions agree with TRBD1. Germline CDR1 reads SGHDT; CDR2 reads YYEEEE. This CDR3 has 13 residues. CDR3 bases: TGTGCCAGCAGCCCCAACCCGGAGGACAGGGGGGACTTC. Amino acids: CASSPNPEDRGDF.

V usage is TRBV28 and J usage is TRBJ2-1; possibly TRBD1 for D (5 bases). Trimming took off 3 bases at V and 1 base at J, with 10 bases between the two ends. The CDR3 is 15 amino acids. The germline V gene has CDR1 MDHEN and CDR2 SYDVKM. CDR3 sequence: CASSLVQDSYNEQFF. The CDR3 DNA reads as TGTGCCAGCAGTTTGGTACAGGATTCCTACAATGAGCAGTTCTTC.

The CDR3 spells CASTLASGANVLTF. The CDR3 nucleotides read TGCGCCAGCACTTTGGCCTCTGGGGCCAACGTCCTGACTTTC. This chain connects TRBV5-1 to TRBJ2-6, with D unclear. Deletions cut 6 bases from V and 0 bases from J, with 7 bases between. Germline V gene lookup returns CDR1 SGHRS and CDR2 YFSETQ. This CDR3 comprises 14 residues.

The rearrangement links TRBV27 to TRBJ2-7, with D hard to call. V gave up 3 bases and J gave up 3 bases, with 3 bases separating them. CDR1 and CDR2 from the germline V gene are MNHEY and SMNVEV (reference sequence). The CDR3 sequence is 11 residues long. The CDR3 protein is CASSFGYEQYF. In DNA, the CDR3 is TGTGCCAGCAGTTTCGGCTACGAGCAGTACTTC.

This clone was observed a single time. A read error may produce the germline difference seen at one junction end. V gene TRBV7-7 combines with J gene TRBJ2-5; D uncertain. The germline CDR1 and CDR2 sequences are SSHAT and FNYEAQ (reference sequence). This CDR3 contains 15 residues. CDR3 nucleotides: TGTGCTAGCAGCTTAGGCGGAGAAAGACAAGAGACCCAGTACTTC. It translates to CASSLGGERQETQYF. Filled out from reference TRBV7-7 and TRBJ2-5, the complete variable domain reads GAGVSQSPRYKVTKRGQDVTLRCDPISSHATLYWYQQALGQGPEFLTYFNYEAQPDKSGLPSDRFSAERPEGSISTLTIQRTEQRDSAMYRCASSLGGERQETQYFGPGTRLLVL.

This rearrangement joins TRBV19 to TRBJ1-5; 8 bases align to TRBD1. CDR3 size: 17 residues. The V gene's germline CDR1 is LNHDA and CDR2 SQIVND (reference sequence). After removal of 3 bases from V and 3 bases from J, the junction contained 10 bases not matched to a gene. The CDR3 spells CASSIIPAGGFNQPQHF. The DNA for the CDR3 is TGTGCCAGTAGTATTATACCAGCAGGGGGCTTCAATCAGCCCCAGCATTTT.

The chain recombines TRBV20-1 with TRBJ1-2; no firm D call. Germline CDR1 DFQATT, CDR2 SNEGSKA (reference sequence). This CDR3 is built from 11 residues. Trimming shortened V by 3 bases and J by 6 bases, and 8 bases separated the two germline ends. CDR3 protein: CSARAQDGYTF. CDR3 DNA sequence: TGCAGTGCTAGGGCCCAGGATGGCTACACCTTC.

The J gene is TRBJ2-7, the V gene TRBV6-1; 9 bases align to TRBD1. Trimming at V came to 4 bases and at J to 2 bases, leaving 3 bases not matched to a gene. The CDR3 is made up of 14 amino acids. Germline lookup yields CDR1 MNHNS and CDR2 SASEGT. The CDR3 nucleotides are TGTGCCAGCAGTGCTCGGGACAGGGCCTACGAGCAGTACTTC. Translated: CASSARDRAYEQYF.

The rearrangement joins TRBV9 to TRBJ1-2, with TRBD1 matching over 7 bases. J was trimmed by 3 bases and V by 0 bases; bases with no gene match: 5. CDR1 is SGDLS and CDR2 is YYNGEE in the germline V gene. This CDR3 contains 15 residues. The CDR3, as DNA: TGTGCCAGCAGCGTAGGACCAGGGGGTGACTATGGCTACACCTTC. The encoded protein is CASSVGPGGDYGYTF.

The chain joins TRBV5-4 to TRBJ2-7; maybe TRBD1 (6 bases). The germline gives CDR1 SGHNT, CDR2 YYREEE (reference sequence). The germline V and J ends were trimmed by 0 bases and 4 bases, with 14 bases remaining between them. The CDR3 is 15 amino acids. The chain's CDR3 is CASSLDPGDSYEQYF. The CDR3 coding sequence is TGTGCCAGCAGCTTGGATCCAGGGGATTCGTACGAGCAGTACTTC.